Given below is one T cell receptor beta chain in context. This record comes from a study of blood T cell repertoires in COVID-19. J was trimmed by 7 bases and V by 4 bases; bases with no gene match: 8. The CDR3 runs to 15 residues. CDR1 is SGHRS, CDR2 YFSETQ, per germline. Seattle patient enrollment occurred during active infection, with longitudinal follow-up thereafter. Sequenced by immunoSEQ multiplex PCR; TCRdb stores in-frame clones only, minus some. The table has under 250,000 clones, 65% to 90% seen once. Material: peripheral blood. The chain couples TRBV5-1 to TRBJ1-6; 7 nucleotides line up with TRBD1. The sequence came from a man in his fifties or sixties with COVID-19, enrolled during active disease. CDR3 in DNA: TGCGCCAGCAGCCTACAGACAGGGATAAATTCACCCCTCCACTTT. Encoded protein: CASSLQTGINSPLHF.